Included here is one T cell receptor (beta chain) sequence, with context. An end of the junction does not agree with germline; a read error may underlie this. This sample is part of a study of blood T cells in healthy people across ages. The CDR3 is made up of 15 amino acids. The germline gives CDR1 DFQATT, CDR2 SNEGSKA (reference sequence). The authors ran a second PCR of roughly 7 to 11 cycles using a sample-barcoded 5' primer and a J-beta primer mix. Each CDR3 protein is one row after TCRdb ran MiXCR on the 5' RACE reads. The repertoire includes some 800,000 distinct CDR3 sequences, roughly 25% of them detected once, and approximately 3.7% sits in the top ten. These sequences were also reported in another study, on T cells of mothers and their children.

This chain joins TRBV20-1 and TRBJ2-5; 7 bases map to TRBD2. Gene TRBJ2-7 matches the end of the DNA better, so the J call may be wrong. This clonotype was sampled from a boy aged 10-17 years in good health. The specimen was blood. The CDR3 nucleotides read TGCAGTGCTGGAGACCCGACTAGCTTATCCTACGAGCAGTACTTC. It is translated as CSAGDPTSLSYEQYF.